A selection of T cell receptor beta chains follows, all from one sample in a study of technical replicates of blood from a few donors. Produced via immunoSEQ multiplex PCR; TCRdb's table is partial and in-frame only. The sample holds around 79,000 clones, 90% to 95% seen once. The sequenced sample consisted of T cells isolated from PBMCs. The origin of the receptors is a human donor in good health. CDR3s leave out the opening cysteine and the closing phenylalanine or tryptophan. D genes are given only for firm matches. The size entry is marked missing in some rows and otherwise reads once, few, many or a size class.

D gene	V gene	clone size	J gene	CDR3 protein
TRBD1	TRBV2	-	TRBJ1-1	ASSGTGGNTEAF
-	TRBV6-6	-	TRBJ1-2	ASKQGTYGYT
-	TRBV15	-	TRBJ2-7	ATSTPGSYEQY
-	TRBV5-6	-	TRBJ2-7	ASSLDRRGFLGEQY
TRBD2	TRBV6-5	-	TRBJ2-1	ASSFPGLAGVNEQF
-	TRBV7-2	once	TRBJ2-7	ASSPKDSGTYEQY
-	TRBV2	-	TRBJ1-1	ASSEAQTDSRNTEAF
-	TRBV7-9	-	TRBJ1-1	ASSFMNTEAF
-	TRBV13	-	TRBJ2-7	ASSLGRWTSRGGQY
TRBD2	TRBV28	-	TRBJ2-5	ASSTTSGGRKTQY
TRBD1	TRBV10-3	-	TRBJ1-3	AIKAGTDGNTIY
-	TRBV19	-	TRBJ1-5	ASHATFNQPQH
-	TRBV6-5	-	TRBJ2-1	ASSTPLADNEQF
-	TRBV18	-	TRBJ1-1	ASSPAGNTEAF
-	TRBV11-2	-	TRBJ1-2	ASSPYSNYGYT
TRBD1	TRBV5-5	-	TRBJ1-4	ASSLDRGNEKLF
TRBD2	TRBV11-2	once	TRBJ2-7	ASSSAGTNLYEQY
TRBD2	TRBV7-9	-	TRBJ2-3	ASSRGGGAEDTQY
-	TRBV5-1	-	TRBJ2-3	ASSLVHASTDTQY
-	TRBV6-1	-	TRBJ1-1	ASSVRGENTEAF
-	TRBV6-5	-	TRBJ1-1	ASSYSRNMNTEAF
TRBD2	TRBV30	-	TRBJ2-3	AWSGTSGGVVTDTQY
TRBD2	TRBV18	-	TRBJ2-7	ASSRTSGMTYEQY
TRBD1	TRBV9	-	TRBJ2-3	ASSASRGQNTDTQY
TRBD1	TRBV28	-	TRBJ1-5	ASSFLEPTGGNQPQH
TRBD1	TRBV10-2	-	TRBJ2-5	ASSRDRQETQY
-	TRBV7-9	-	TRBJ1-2	ASSPPPGGSAISYGYT
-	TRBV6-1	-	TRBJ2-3	ASSARSDTQY
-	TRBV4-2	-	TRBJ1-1	ASSQVKKGGEAF
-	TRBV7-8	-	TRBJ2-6	ASSLTAAGANVLT
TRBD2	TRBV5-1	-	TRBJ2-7	ASSLFLAGLSGYEQY
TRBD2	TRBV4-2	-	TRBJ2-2	ASSQALSGGNTGELF
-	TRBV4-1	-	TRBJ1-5	ASSQLTLRLGGRNQPQH
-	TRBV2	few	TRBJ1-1	ASSGVSSA
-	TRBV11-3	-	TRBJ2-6	ASSPDSRGANVLT
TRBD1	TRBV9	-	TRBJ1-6	ASSVSGGNSPLH
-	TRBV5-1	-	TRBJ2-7	ASSQNDYEQY
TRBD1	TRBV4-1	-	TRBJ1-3	ASSQPYRDRAGGNTIY
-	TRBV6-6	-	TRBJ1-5	ASSSGSAYNQPQH
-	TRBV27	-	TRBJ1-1	ASLWGHAAF
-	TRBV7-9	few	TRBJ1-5	ASSTAGGGGNQPQH
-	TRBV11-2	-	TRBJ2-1	ASSLAGRYNEQF
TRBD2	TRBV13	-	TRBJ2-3	ASSLGRLAGGPSDTQY
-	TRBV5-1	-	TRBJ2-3	ASSFAPDTRTDTQY
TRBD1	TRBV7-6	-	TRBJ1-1	ASSPGTGRRPEAF
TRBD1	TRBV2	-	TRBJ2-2	ASSGTGAFGGELF
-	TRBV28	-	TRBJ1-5	ASSLRGDQPQH
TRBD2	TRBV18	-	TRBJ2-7	ASSGLAGGSTYEQY
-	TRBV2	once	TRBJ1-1	ASRAGADRNTEAF
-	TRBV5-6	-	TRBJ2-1	ASSQGQFEF